A single sample is the source of the 3 T cell receptor beta chains below, sequenced in a study of blood T cell repertoires in COVID-19. Clones were read by immunoSEQ multiplex PCR, and TCRdb kept only the in-frame ones, dropping some. The sample consists of some 210,000 clones, 81% of them appearing once. Source material: PBMCs or T cells enriched from blood (not recorded which). The receptors stem from a woman in her forties or fifties with acute COVID-19.

The CDR3 DNA follows: TGTGCCAGCAGCCGATCGGGACTACCCTACGAGCAGTACTTC. It specifies CASSRSGLPYEQYF. J is TRBJ2-7 and V is TRBV28; 7 positions agree with TRBD2. Losses at the gene ends were 6 bases for V and 2 bases for J; bases not matched to a gene: 7. The germline V gene encodes CDR1 MDHEN and CDR2 SYDVKM. The CDR3 is made up of 14 amino acids.

This clone was recorded once. The CDR3 spells CASSGGSGRASGELFF. The CDR3 nucleotides are TGTGCCAGCTCCGGAGGGAGCGGGAGGGCATCCGGGGAGCTGTTTTTT. The V call is TRBV2, the J call TRBJ2-2, with 10 bases aligning to TRBD2. CDR1 and CDR2 from the germline V gene are SNHLY and FYNNEI. V was clipped by 8 bases and J by 6 bases; unmatched bases: 12. The CDR3 runs 16 residues.

The J gene is TRBJ2-7, the V gene TRBV19; 10 nucleotides line up with TRBD1. The CDR3 runs 18 residues. V was clipped by 7 bases and J by 1 base; unmatched bases: 16. CDR1 LNHDA and CDR2 SQIVND come from the germline V gene (reference sequence). CDR3 nucleotide sequence: TGTGCCAGTAACCCCCACGGCATCGGACAGGGGGGTTCCTACGAGCAGTACTTC. Its protein product is CASNPHGIGQGGSYEQYF.